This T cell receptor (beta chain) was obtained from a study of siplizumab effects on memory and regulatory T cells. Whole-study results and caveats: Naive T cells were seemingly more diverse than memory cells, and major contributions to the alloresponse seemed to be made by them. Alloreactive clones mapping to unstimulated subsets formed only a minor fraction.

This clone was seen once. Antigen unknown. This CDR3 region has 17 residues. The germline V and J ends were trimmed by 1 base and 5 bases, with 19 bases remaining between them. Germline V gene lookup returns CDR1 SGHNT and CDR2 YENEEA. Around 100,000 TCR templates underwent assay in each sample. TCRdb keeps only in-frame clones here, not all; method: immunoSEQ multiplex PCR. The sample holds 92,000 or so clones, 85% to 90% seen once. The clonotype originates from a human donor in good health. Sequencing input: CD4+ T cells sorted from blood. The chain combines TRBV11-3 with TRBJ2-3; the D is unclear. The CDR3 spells CASSLGSRVHPGDTQYF. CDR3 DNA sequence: TGTGCCAGCAGCTTAGGCTCGCGAGTACACCCCGGAGATACGCAGTATTTT.